This is a list of T cell receptor beta chains from one sample in a study of cytomegalovirus exposure and HLA in healthy donors. The table came from immunoSEQ multiplex PCR; TCRdb's copy has only in-frame clones and leaves some out. The data hold approximately 170,000 clones, with over 60% observed a single time. The sequenced sample was PBMCs. These receptors were collected from a girl aged 5 to 17 in good health and CMV-seronegative. CDR3s include the opening cysteine and the closing phenylalanine or tryptophan. Each record gives: V gene, J gene, clone size, D gene, CDR3 protein, CDR3 DNA. D genes are given only for firm matches. Size tells how often a clone was seen (once, few, many) or the class of an expanded clone, and some rows leave it out.

TRBV9	TRBJ1-2	.	.	CASTLGPQGGDGYTF	TGTGCCAGCACCCTGGGGCCCCAGGGAGGCGATGGCTACACCTTC
TRBV7-8	TRBJ2-7	.	TRBD2	CASSLASGGAEQYF	TGTGCCAGCAGCTTGGCTAGCGGGGGGGCGGAGCAGTACTTC
TRBV9	TRBJ1-2	.	.	CASSVGAGSAGSYGYTF	TGTGCCAGCAGCGTAGGGGCAGGCTCCGCGGGGAGCTATGGCTACACCTTC
TRBV2	TRBJ2-7	.	TRBD1	CASTGGIYEQYF	TGTGCCAGCACAGGGGGAATCTACGAGCAGTACTTC
TRBV6-5	TRBJ2-5	once	TRBD2	CASRRLAGMKTQYF	TGTGCCAGCAGAAGGCTAGCGGGGATGAAGACCCAGTACTTC
TRBV11-2	TRBJ2-7	.	TRBD1	CASSAGTGGSTYEQYF	TGTGCCAGCAGCGCTGGGACAGGGGGTAGTACCTACGAGCAGTACTTC
TRBV2	TRBJ1-2	.	.	CASRGGSYGYTF	TGTGCCAGCAGGGGAGGTTCATACGGCTACACCTTC
TRBV10-3	TRBJ1-1	.	TRBD1	CAISALPGQGGNTEAFF	TGTGCCATCAGTGCCCTCCCGGGACAGGGGGGGAACACTGAAGCTTTCTTT
TRBV7-3	TRBJ2-6	.	TRBD2	CASSPSGGAGANVLTF	TGTGCCAGCAGCCCGAGCGGGGGGGCTGGGGCCAACGTCCTGACTTTC
TRBV28	TRBJ1-2	.	.	CASSLGGWVRPYGVYGYTF	TGTGCCAGCAGTTTAGGGGGCTGGGTACGACCATACGGAGTCTATGGCTACACCTTC